Here is one T cell receptor (beta chain) with its context. Only a few counts were recorded for this clonotype. Its target antigen remains unknown. Base qualities are not recorded, but no much larger clone differs from it by a single base. This specimen belongs to a study of response to subunit inactivated influenza vaccine (dated by TCRdb to the late 2010s). In the study overall: The study used deep quantitative T cell receptor repertoire profiling to track responses to a trivalent subunit inactivated influenza vaccine. What the authors observed across the whole study: It was suggested by the authors that each seasonal influenza vaccination may recruit only a limited number of new T cells.

The method behind the library was RT-PCR. Instrument on record: Illumina HiSeq 2500. TCRdb trimmed public reads at Q25 via fastp, called clones via MiXCR and kept in-frame beta chains. All rows with the same CDR3 protein become a single entry with the most common DNA and genes. For this sample the table gives around 760,000 distinct CDR3 sequences, of which about 15% were detected only once. Clones ranked in the top ten supply 6.5% to 8.5% of the sample. For CDR1 and CDR2, the germline V gene lists LGHNA and YNFKEQ. Including cysteine and phenylalanine, the CDR3 has 16 amino acids. Kept here is only the CDR3 DNA, which spans 48 bases and is read in frame from base 1. At the junction V is shortened by 0 bases and J by 2 bases, with 11 bases in between.

The specimen comprised PBMCs from blood, sampled less than 15 days before vaccination. The V gene is TRBV4-2 and the J gene is TRBJ1-5; TRBD1 might be the D gene, on 5 matching bases. The TCR sequence derives from a man over 45 who received an inactivated influenza vaccine. Donor details come from another sample of the same person, matched by shared clones. This receptor has the CDR3 CASSQDPQGGNQPQHF. In nucleotides, the sequence is TGTGCCAGCAGCCAAGATCCCCAGGGAGGCAATCAGCCCCAGCATTTT.